The T cell receptor beta chain under discussion was sequenced for a study of cytomegalovirus exposure and HLA in healthy donors. V gave up 5 bases and J gave up 0 bases; unmatched junction bases: 16. This CDR3 has 18 amino acids. Germline CDR1 and CDR2: PRHDT and FYEKMQ (reference sequence). The table came from immunoSEQ multiplex PCR; TCRdb's copy has only in-frame clones and leaves some out. The sample lists more than 110,000 clones, approximately 84% seen once, with around 1.4% in the top ten. This clone was detected only a few times. The clonotype was recovered from a woman aged 25 to 39 in good health and CMV-seronegative. The chain recombines TRBV13 with TRBJ2-7, with 7 bases aligning to TRBD1. The sequencing input was PBMCs. The DNA for the CDR3 is TGTGCCAGCAGCGGAACGGGACAGTTTCCGGCACCCTCCTACGAGCAGTACTTC. It yields the protein CASSGTGQFPAPSYEQYF.